These 31 T cell receptor beta chains share one sample of origin, sequenced in a study of regulatory T cells in long-lasting Graves disease. Construction of the TCR beta libraries employed iRepertoire HTBI primers in conjunction with Arm-PCR of CDR3 regions. TCRdb passed the multiplex PCR reads through MiXCR, listing each CDR3 protein once. This sample has a few hundred thousand distinct CDR3 sequences; 21% occur once, and the top ten carry roughly an eighth. Regarding time point: persistent/refractory GD, antithyroid drugs over 5 years with positive TRAb. Researchers made the TCR library from RNA that was extracted from PBMCs. The material was peripheral blood mononuclear cells (PBMCs), obtained when the disease was refractory, from a patient treated with antithyroid drugs. These receptors were collected from a female donor with Graves disease.

This clonotype was observed many times. The rearrangement joins TRBV2 to TRBJ2-1, with D hard to call. This CDR3 contains 15 residues. Germline CDR1 and CDR2: SNHLY and FYNNEI. The V end lost 2 bases, the J end lost 7 bases, and 15 bases lay between the germline ends. As DNA, the CDR3 is TGTGCCAGCAGTGAACTAGTGGGTATCGAAAATGAGCAGTTCTTC. Its protein product is CASSELVGIENEQFF.

This clonotype was picked up many times. This rearrangement joins TRBV28 to TRBJ1-2; TRBD1 might be the D (5 bases). Trimming stripped 5 bases from V and 4 bases from J, with 11 bases between. This CDR3 is 13 amino acids long. From germline, CDR1 is MDHEN and CDR2 SYDVKM. The CDR3 reads CASSQGPAYGYTF. As DNA, the CDR3 is TGTGCCAGCAGTCAGGGACCAGCCTATGGCTACACCTTC.

This clonotype was seen at least ten times. The chain combines TRBV6-1 with TRBJ2-7, with D unclear. The V gene lost 0 bases and the J gene lost 6 bases, with 12 bases spanning the gap. From germline, CDR1 is MNHNS and CDR2 SASEGT. This CDR3 region has 14 residues. The CDR3 protein is CASSEALLTGEQYF. For the CDR3, the DNA is TGTGCCAGCAGTGAAGCGCTTCTCACTGGCGAGCAGTACTTC.

This clonotype was observed at least ten times. The chain recombines TRBV9 with TRBJ2-2, with a weak D call TRBD2 (5 bases). From germline, CDR1 is SGDLS and CDR2 YYNGEE. Trimming pared 5 bases from V and 1 base from J, leaving 12 bases between. The CDR3 is 15 residues long. CDR3 nucleotide sequence: TGTGCCAGCAGACGCGGACGGGGGAACACCGGGGAGCTGTTTTTT. Its translation is CASRRGRGNTGELFF.

This clonotype was seen many times. V usage is TRBV11-3 and J usage is TRBJ1-5; no clear D. V gave up 1 base and J gave up 2 bases, with 15 bases separating them. CDR1 is SGHNT and CDR2 is YENEEA in the germline V gene. The CDR3 consists of 17 residues. This chain's CDR3 is CASSLVRRQECNQPQHF. CDR3 in DNA: TGTGCCAGCAGCTTAGTTCGTCGGCAGGAGTGCAATCAGCCCCAGCATTTT. Full variable domain (outside the CDR3, taken from reference TRBV11-3 and TRBJ1-5): EAGVVQSPRYKIIEKKQPVAFWCNPISGHNTLYWYLQNLGQGPELLIRYENEEAVDDSQLPKDRFSAERLKGVDSTLKIQPAELGDSAVYLCASSLVRRQECNQPQHFGDGTRLSIL.

The V and J genes are TRBV15 and TRBJ2-3; perhaps TRBD2 as D (6 bases). Germline CDR1 reads LNHNV; CDR2 reads YYDKDF (reference sequence). V lost 1 base, J lost 3 bases, and 11 bases lay in between. The CDR3 contains 15 residues. The CDR3 sequence is CATSRGGGITDTQYF. CDR3 nucleotide sequence: TGTGCCACCAGCAGAGGTGGGGGGATTACAGATACGCAGTATTTT.

This clonotype was seen only a few times. The V gene is TRBV18, the J gene TRBJ2-7; D is possibly TRBD1 or TRBD2 (5 bases each). Trimming cost V 4 bases and J 0 bases, with 13 bases left between them. In germline, CDR1 is KGHSH, CDR2 LQKENI. The CDR3 spans 15 residues. The chain's CDR3 is CASSRGSVNSYEQYF. CDR3 DNA sequence: TGTGCCAGCTCACGGGGGTCGGTGAACTCCTACGAGCAGTACTTC. Full variable domain (remainder filled in from reference TRBV18 and TRBJ2-7): NAGVMQNPRHLVRRRGQEARLRCSPMKGHSHVYWYRQLPEEGLKFMVYLQKENIIDESGMPKERFSAEFPKEGPSILRIQQVVRGDSAAYFCASSRGSVNSYEQYFGPGTRLTVT.

This chain joins TRBV15 and TRBJ1-6; 7 nucleotides align to TRBD1. V trimming: 0 bases; J trimming: 7 bases; junction bases outside the gene matches: 12. Germline lookup yields CDR1 LNHNV and CDR2 YYDKDF (reference sequence). The CDR3 covers 18 residues. As DNA, the CDR3 is TGTGCCACCAGCAGAGAATCTTTCAGGGGGTACCGAAATTCACCCCTCCACTTT. Its protein product is CATSRESFRGYRNSPLHF.

Ten or more counts support this clonotype. This chain links TRBV3-1 with TRBJ2-5, with TRBD1 matching 7 bases. From germline, CDR1 is LGHDT and CDR2 YNNKEL (reference sequence). With V trimmed by 5 bases and J by 5 bases, 5 bases remained unmatched. The CDR3 contains 13 residues. Written as DNA, the CDR3 is TGTGCCAGCAGCTACAGGGGAGTGGAGACCCAGTACTTC. Translation gives CASSYRGVETQYF.

The chain links TRBV2 to TRBJ2-7, with TRBD2 identical over 14 bases. Trimming removed 8 bases from V and 4 bases from J; junction bases left unmatched: 7. The CDR3 covers 15 residues. Germline CDR1 is SNHLY and CDR2 is FYNNEI. The CDR3 sequence is CASGGLAGDGYEQYF. The CDR3 DNA sequence: TGTGCCAGCGGGGGACTAGCGGGAGATGGTTACGAGCAGTACTTC.

This clonotype was observed a handful of times. This rearrangement joins TRBV27 to TRBJ1-6; D not resolved. The ends were cut back, 3 bases at V and 5 bases at J, with 8 bases in the middle. Per the germline V gene, CDR1 is MNHEY and CDR2 is SMNVEV (reference sequence). The CDR3 runs to 14 residues. CDR3 in DNA: TGTGCCAGCAGTTTCTTAGGAAATAATTCACCCCTCCACTTT. Encoded protein: CASSFLGNNSPLHF.

In its sample, this clonotype was seen a few times. This chain links TRBV5-1 with TRBJ2-5; a possible D gene is TRBD2 (6 bases). V lost 4 bases and J lost 5, with 18 bases in between. This CDR3 is built from 15 residues. Germline assignment: CDR1 SGHRS and CDR2 YFSETQ. In DNA, the CDR3 is TGCGCCAGCAGCAGTGGAGTCGGCGCGGGGGAGACCCAGTACTTC. Translating gives CASSSGVGAGETQYF.

Remarks on this clonotype: This may arise from a read error, as a much more abundant clone is one base away. V is TRBV7-2 and J is TRBJ2-7; D unclear. With 5 bases removed from V and 3 bases from J, the gap between germline ends came to 14 bases. There are 14 residues in the CDR3. Per germline, CDR1 SGHTA and CDR2 FQGNSA. CDR3 sequence: CASSASPTYYEQYF. The CDR3 bases are TGTGCCAGCAGCGCATCCCCTACTTACTACGAGCAGTACTTC.

Ten or more counts support this clonotype. The chain has TRBV10-2 and TRBJ1-2; 10 bases agree with TRBD1. The trim removed 7 bases at V and 3 bases at J, leaving 5 bases unmatched. CDR3 length equals 14 residues. CDR1 is WSHSY, CDR2 SAAADI, per germline. The CDR3 nucleotides read TGCGCCAGCAATACCGGGACAGGGGACTATGGCTACACCTTC. Translated: CASNTGTGDYGYTF.

This clonotype occurred a few times. This sequence joins TRBV12-3 or TRBV12-4 and TRBJ2-1, with 7 nucleotides matching TRBD2. The V gene end was trimmed by 6 bases and the J gene end by 5 bases; junction bases not matched to a gene: 10. The length of the CDR3 is 15 residues. The DNA for the CDR3 is TGTGCCAGCAGCCTAGCCGGGGCGGGGGACAATGAGCAGTTCTTC. It specifies CASSLAGAGDNEQFF.

This clonotype has a count of ten or more. V and J are TRBV27 and TRBJ1-5; 7 bases map to TRBD1. Germline CDR1 reads MNHEY; CDR2 reads SMNVEV (reference sequence). V lost 5 bases and J lost 2; bases outside the gene matches: 6. The CDR3 covers 15 residues. The CDR3 protein is CASSQTGVGNQPQHF. In DNA form, the CDR3 reads TGTGCCAGCAGTCAAACAGGGGTGGGCAATCAGCCCCAGCATTTT.

The V call is TRBV20-1, the J call TRBJ2-2; maybe TRBD2 (6 bases). The length of the CDR3 is 14 residues. V gave up 3 bases and J gave up 4 bases, with 12 bases separating them. Germline lookup yields CDR1 DFQATT and CDR2 SNEGSKA (reference sequence). The CDR3 bases are TGCAGTGCTAGTCTTAGGGGAGGCACCGGGGAGCTGTTTTTT. Protein: CSASLRGGTGELFF.

This clonotype appeared many times. This sequence joins TRBV7-2 and TRBJ1-2, with D unresolved. V shed 1 base and J shed 0 bases, with 12 bases lying between them. This CDR3 region has 16 residues. Germline V gene data show CDR1 as SGHTA and CDR2 as FQGNSA. The CDR3 DNA is TGTGCCAGCAGCTTAGTATCGGGCAGAGCTAACTATGGCTACACCTTC. Its translation is CASSLVSGRANYGYTF.

A few counts support this clonotype. This chain links TRBV7-9 with TRBJ2-7; 10 bases map to TRBD2. CDR3 size: 15 residues. The germline V gene has CDR1 SEHNR and CDR2 FQNEAQ (reference sequence). The V segment lost 5 bases and the J segment 0 bases; nucleotides outside the gene matches: 4. CDR3 in DNA: TGTGCCAGCAGCGCGCCTAGCGGGAGCTCCTACGAGCAGTACTTC. Translated: CASSAPSGSSYEQYF. The full variable domain, its missing parts supplied by reference TRBV7-9 and TRBJ2-7, is DTGVSQNPRHKITKRGQNVTFRCDPISEHNRLYWYRQTLGQGPEFLTYFQNEAQLEKSRLLSDRFSAERPKGSFSTLEIQRTEQGDSAMYLCASSAPSGSSYEQYFGPGTRLTVT.

This chain connects TRBV20-1 to TRBJ2-7, with TRBD2 matching over 14 bases. This CDR3 has 16 amino acids. Germline V gives CDR1 DFQATT, CDR2 SNEGSKA (reference sequence). V lost 5 bases, J lost 3 bases, and 9 bases stayed unmatched. The CDR3 bases are TGCAGTGCTCAATCGGGGACTAGCGGGAGAGGCTACGAGCAGTACTTC. Protein sequence: CSAQSGTSGRGYEQYF.

This clonotype was counted at least ten times. V is TRBV28 and J is TRBJ2-2; 12 bases fit TRBD2. The germline V gene encodes CDR1 MDHEN and CDR2 SYDVKM. The CDR3 length is 16 residues. Trimming at V came to 5 bases and at J to 4 bases, leaving 5 bases not matched to a gene. CDR3 in amino acids: CASSRLAGGSTGELFF. The DNA of the CDR3 is TGTGCCAGCAGTCGTCTAGCGGGAGGGAGCACCGGGGAGCTGTTTTTT.

This clonotype was seen at least ten times. The chain combines TRBV27 with TRBJ2-5; the D gene is possibly TRBD2 (6 bases). The ends were cut back, 8 bases at V and 4 bases at J, with 17 bases in the middle. Per germline, CDR1 MNHEY and CDR2 SMNVEV (reference sequence). This CDR3 has 14 residues. CDR3 DNA sequence: TGTGCCAGCCGAGGCGGGACTCCGGGAGAGACCCAGTACTTC. It specifies CASRGGTPGETQYF.

The V gene is TRBV7-8, the J gene TRBJ1-4, with no clear D. Germline loops: CDR1 SGHVS, CDR2 FQNEAQ. There are 17 residues in the CDR3. Trimming took off 5 bases at V and 12 bases at J, with 28 bases between the two ends. The CDR3 spells CASSPEPVSGRPRELFF. DNA of the CDR3: TGTGCCAGCAGCCCAGAACCGGTGTCAGGCAGGCCCCGGGAACTGTTTTTT.

A few counts support this clonotype. The chain uses TRBV5-1 and TRBJ2-7, with D possibly being TRBD1 (5 bases). The germline V gene has CDR1 SGHRS and CDR2 YFSETQ. Between the trimmed V and J ends, which lost 4 bases and 3 bases, there was a span of 17 bases. There are 15 residues in the CDR3. This CDR3 is CASSRSGDSLYEQYF. The CDR3 DNA is TGCGCCAGCAGCAGATCCGGAGACAGCCTCTACGAGCAGTACTTC.

The gene calls are TRBV27 and TRBJ2-7, with D unclear. With 8 bases removed from V and 4 bases from J, the gap between germline ends came to 18 bases. Germline V gene sequence: CDR1 MNHEY, CDR2 SMNVEV (reference sequence). The CDR3 is 14 amino acids. CDR3 loop: CASGLPGPTYEQYF. The CDR3 DNA reads as TGTGCCAGCGGCTTGCCGGGCCCAACATACGAGCAGTACTTC.

This clonotype was recorded many times. This chain joins TRBV20-1 and TRBJ1-1, with D tentatively TRBD1 (5 bases). V was pared by 5 bases and J by 0 bases, with 10 bases between. Germline V gene data show CDR1 as DFQATT and CDR2 as SNEGSKA (reference sequence). The CDR3 sequence is 13 residues long. CDR3 nucleotides: TGCAGTGCTGCGGGACGGATGAACACTGAAGCTTTCTTT. This codes for CSAAGRMNTEAFF.

J is TRBJ2-5 and V is TRBV10-3; tentatively, D is TRBD2 (5 bases). V was pared by 8 bases and J by 1 base, with 8 bases between. Germline CDR1 ENHRY, CDR2 SYGVKD. The CDR3 has 12 amino acids. CDR3 residues: CAISGSQETQYF. The DNA for the CDR3 is TGTGCCATCTCGGGGTCCCAAGAGACCCAGTACTTC.

This clonotype has a count of ten or more. The chain carries TRBV20-1 and TRBJ2-5; 8 bases line up with TRBD1. V was clipped by 4 bases and J by 5 bases; unmatched bases: 3. The CDR3 contains 12 residues. Germline-derived CDR1 and CDR2 are DFQATT and SNEGSKA (reference sequence). Here the CDR3 reads CSAITGGETQYF. Here the CDR3 DNA reads TGCAGTGCTATTACAGGGGGGGAGACCCAGTACTTC.

This chain links TRBV28 with TRBJ2-6, with D possibly matching TRBD2 (6 bases). The V gene lost 10 bases and the J gene lost 0 bases, with 19 bases spanning the gap. The CDR3 is 17 residues long. From germline, CDR1 is MDHEN and CDR2 SYDVKM. The DNA for the CDR3 is TGTGCCATCTCGGGAGAAAGCGGTCACTCTGGGGCCAACGTCCTGACTTTC. It is translated as CAISGESGHSGANVLTF.

For this clonotype: It may be a read error: a sequence one base away is much more abundant. The chain has TRBV28 and TRBJ1-5; no clear D. The V gene lost 4 bases and the J gene lost 6 bases, with 16 bases spanning the gap. The CDR3 is 15 amino acids. CDR1 and CDR2 from the germline V gene are MDHEN and SYDVKM. CDR3 loop: CASSSLFWGGQPQHF. In nucleotides, the CDR3 is TGTGCCAGCAGTTCTCTGTTCTGGGGTGGTCAGCCCCAGCATTTT.

This clonotype was counted at least ten times. The chain recombines TRBV2 with TRBJ2-7, with D unclear. Trimming removed 5 bases at V and 3 bases at J, with 5 bases between. The CDR3 contains 11 residues. Germline V gives CDR1 SNHLY, CDR2 FYNNEI. CDR3 residues: CASSSVYEQYF. Here the CDR3 DNA reads TGTGCCAGCAGTTCTGTCTACGAGCAGTACTTC. The entire variable domain, with the rest obtained from reference TRBV2 and TRBJ2-7, is as follows: EPEVTQTPSHQVTQMGQEVILRCVPISNHLYFYWYRQILGQKVEFLVSFYNNEISEKSEIFDDQFSVERPDGSNFTLKIRSTKLEDSAMYFCASSSVYEQYFGPGTRLTVT.